The source of this T cell receptor beta chain is a study of control samples from healthy donors and cancer patients (TCRdb year 2020). This clone was found once. Its binding antigen is unknown. No much larger clonotype is one base removed from it; base qualities were not supplied. The CDR3 sequence holds 17 residues, the cysteine and phenylalanine included. The kept DNA is CDR3 alone, 51 bases in frame from the first base. Trimming takes 0 bases from V and 5 bases from J, and the germline ends sit 14 bases apart. Taken from the germline V gene (reference sequence), the CDR1 and CDR2 loops are LNHNV and YYDKDF. The library was built by means of the immunoSEQ multiplex PCR assay. TCRdb retrieved this table from immuneACCESS and kept in-frame rearrangements only. Not all clones are present; in checked studies, unresolved V genes account for under half, and no reason is known for the remainder. In all, the sample holds 150,000 to 200,000 clones, and 70% to 90% of those were seen once. Together, the top ten hold approximately 12% of the sample.

The rearrangement joined TRBV15 to TRBJ1-6; TRBD1 is perhaps the D gene, given 5 matching bases. Input material: blood. The receptor comes from a man aged 25-40 years in good health. The bases read TGTGCCACCAGCAGAGATCTGGGACGTACGGATAATTCACCCCTCCACTTT. Translation gives CATSRDLGRTDNSPLHF.